The 12 T cell receptor beta chains presented below share a single source sample, sequenced in a study of T-cell reconstitution after alpha-beta-depleted transplantation in children. The TCRbeta library was prepared with unique molecular identifiers. TCRdb recomputed calls from the PCR reads with MiXCR, one row per CDR3 protein. The data contain hundreds of thousands of distinct CDR3 sequences, 16% of them singletons. Source: PBMCs, mostly from graft donor cells, taken 360 days after TCRalphabeta/CD19-depleted stem cell transplant. Every receptor here comes from a male patient younger than 18 who had a stem cell transplant for acute lymphoblastic leukemia, so the T cells may come from the graft donor.

In this sample, this clonotype turned up a few times. The V and J genes are TRBV20-1 and TRBJ2-4; D remains unclear. The CDR3 is 16 amino acids. Germline loops: CDR1 DFQATT, CDR2 SNEGSKA (reference sequence). V lost 3 bases, J lost 0 bases, and 15 bases lay in between. CDR3 sequence: CSASQDQTLAKNIQYF. Here the CDR3 DNA reads TGCAGTGCTAGCCAGGACCAAACTTTAGCCAAAAACATTCAGTACTTC.

This clonotype occurred many times. The chain employs TRBV15 and TRBJ2-3; 8 bases match TRBD2. Per the germline V gene, CDR1 is LNHNV and CDR2 is YYDKDF (reference sequence). The CDR3 contains 19 residues. V shed 0 bases, J shed 7 bases, and the junction held 18 bases outside the gene matches. The CDR3 protein is CATSREGGLASAKLNTQYF. CDR3 bases: TGTGCCACCAGCAGAGAAGGCGGACTAGCTAGCGCCAAACTTAATACGCAGTATTTT.

This clonotype was observed a handful of times. The chain joins TRBV7-9 to TRBJ2-1; D unresolved. Germline assignment: CDR1 SEHNR and CDR2 FQNEAQ (reference sequence). V dropped 4 bases and J dropped 7 bases, with 11 bases sitting between them. CDR3 length equals 13 residues. The CDR3 spells CASSWAARNEQFF. CDR3 bases: TGTGCCAGCAGCTGGGCTGCGCGAAATGAGCAGTTCTTC.

The gene calls are TRBV27 and TRBJ2-7; tentatively, D is TRBD1 or TRBD2 (6 bases each). The germline V gene encodes CDR1 MNHEY and CDR2 SMNVEV (reference sequence). The CDR3 runs 16 residues. Trimming took 2 bases from V and 0 from J, leaving 14 bases between them. CDR3 protein: CASSLGRRGSSYEQYF. The CDR3 DNA reads as TGTGCCAGCAGTTTAGGGAGGAGGGGGAGCTCCTACGAGCAGTACTTC.

The V call is TRBV9, the J call TRBJ2-7; a possible D gene is TRBD2 (6 bases). The germline V gene encodes CDR1 SGDLS and CDR2 YYNGEE. The CDR3 contains 16 residues. V lost 4 bases and J lost 2, with 19 bases in between. CDR3 nucleotide sequence: TGTGCCAGCAGCTTCGGGACGCAGCGGGCCGCCTACGAGCAGTACTTC. It specifies CASSFGTQRAAYEQYF.

The table lists this clonotype with a few counts. The CDR3 bases are TGTGCCAGCAGTGAAGTGGGGGGGGGCGAGCAGTACTTC. Translation gives CASSEVGGGEQYF. The gene calls are TRBV25-1 and TRBJ2-7, with 7 positions matching TRBD2. The CDR3 totals 13 residues. Germline CDR1 reads MGHDK; CDR2 reads SYGVNS. V shed 2 bases and J 6 bases; nucleotides not matched to a gene: 4.

The chain joins TRBV29-1 to TRBJ2-1; 9 bases map to TRBD2. V was clipped by 4 bases and J by 4 bases; unmatched bases: 8. CDR1 SQVTM and CDR2 ANQGSEA come from the germline V gene. The CDR3 is 15 residues long. The CDR3 DNA reads TGCAGCGTTGGGTTGCGACTAGCGGCTTACAATGAGCAGTTCTTC. Translating gives CSVGLRLAAYNEQFF.

The V gene is TRBV24-1, the J gene TRBJ2-1, with 13 bases matching TRBD2. Germline V gene lookup returns CDR1 KGHDR and CDR2 SFDVKD. J lost 4 bases, V lost 8 bases, and 10 bases had no gene match. There are 17 residues in the CDR3. The DNA of the CDR3 is TGTGCCACCATACTAGCGGGAGGGTTGAGGCGATACAATGAGCAGTTCTTC. This sequence encodes CATILAGGLRRYNEQFF.

This clonotype was seen only a few times. The chain joins TRBV20-1 to TRBJ2-1, with 9 bases aligning to TRBD1. CDR1 is DFQATT and CDR2 is SNEGSKA in the germline V gene (reference sequence). The J segment lost 7 bases and the V segment lost 0 bases, leaving 13 bases of the junction unmatched. The CDR3 covers 17 residues. For the CDR3, the DNA is TGCAGTGCTAGAGATTCTTCTACCGGGACAGGGTTAAATGAGCAGTTCTTC. Translation: CSARDSSTGTGLNEQFF.

Details on this clonotype: A read error is likely, as this CDR3 ends without the conserved phenylalanine or tryptophan. It is unclear where the CDR3 begins or ends on the DNA, so no DNA is shown, and the CDR3 is as TCRdb lists it. The V and J genes are TRBV18 and TRBJ2-7; the table's D call TRBD1 went unverified against the DNA. 10 amino acids form the CDR3, both terminal residues included. Germline V lookup: CDR1 KGHSH, CDR2 LQKENI. CDR3 region: CASSPRHRGT.

The table lists this clonotype with many counts. The J gene is TRBJ2-7, the V gene TRBV29-1; D is unclear. V lost 0 bases, J lost 1 base, and 10 bases lay in between. The germline gives CDR1 SQVTM, CDR2 ANQGSEA. The CDR3 runs 14 residues. The CDR3 DNA is TGCAGCGTTGAAGATCAGGACGGTTCCTACGAGCAGTACTTC. It codes for CSVEDQDGSYEQYF.

This rearrangement joins TRBV12-3 or TRBV12-4 to TRBJ2-7; TRBD2 aligns across 7 bases. The CDR3 loop spans 15 amino acids. V trimming: 6 bases; J trimming: 3 bases; junction bases outside the gene matches: 11. The CDR3 here is CASRILTGGYYEQYF. The CDR3, as DNA: TGTGCCAGCAGGATTTTGACGGGAGGTTACTACGAGCAGTACTTC.